This TCR beta chain emerged from a study of cytomegalovirus exposure and HLA in healthy donors. CDR1 and CDR2 from the germline V gene are MNHEY and SMNVEV (reference sequence). The CDR3 has 13 amino acids. V dropped 3 bases and J dropped 0 bases, with 5 bases sitting between them. The PCR made use of 60 Vbeta and 13 Jbeta primers. Here immunoSEQ multiplex PCR was the method, and the copy in TCRdb shows in-frame clones only, minus some. Among about 160,000 clones listed, over 65% were seen once. The rearrangement uses TRBV27 and TRBJ1-1, with D uncertain. The source of this sequence is a woman between 40 and 55 years old in good health and CMV-seropositive. The sequencing sample was made of PBMCs. CDR3 amino acids: CASSLTLNTEAFF. In DNA, the CDR3 is TGTGCCAGCAGTTTGACACTGAACACTGAAGCTTTCTTT.